This passage covers 10 T cell receptor beta chains from one sample sequenced in a study of OX40 agonist ivuxolimab in advanced cancers. Receptor libraries were prepared by the immunoSEQ multiplex PCR assay. Drawn from immuneACCESS, this table holds only the in-frame rearrangements with V and J called that TCRdb kept. Clones are partly lost; checked studies trace under half to an unresolved V gene and leave the rest unexplained. The sample profile shows 60,000 or so clones; less than 90% of them were found once. About 3.1% of the sample is taken by the ten largest. The source material was CD4+ or CD8+ T cells sorted from blood, sampled in a trial of the OX40 agonist ivuxolimab. Receptor source: an adult with an advanced solid tumor such as melanoma, head and neck, liver or kidney cancer.

The V call is TRBV28, the J call TRBJ2-3, with 7 nucleotides matching TRBD2. This CDR3 comprises 17 residues. CDR1 MDHEN and CDR2 SYDVKM come from the germline V gene. J gave up 0 bases and V 5 bases, and 11 bases lay outside the gene matches. The CDR3 reads CASSRWGGSHSTDTQYF. CDR3 DNA sequence: TGTGCCAGCAGTCGTTGGGGCGGGAGTCATAGCACAGATACGCAGTATTTT.

Comment on this clone: A junction boundary mismatches the germline segment, possibly from a read error. The V call is TRBV5-1, the J call TRBJ2-5; the D gene is possibly TRBD2 (5 bases). Per the germline V gene, CDR1 is SGHRS and CDR2 is YFSETQ. This CDR3 has 15 amino acids. CDR3 region: CASSLGLATQGTQYF. For the CDR3, the DNA is TGCGCCAGCAGCTTGGGATTAGCGACCCAAGGGACCCAGTACTTC.

V and J are TRBV7-2 and TRBJ2-2, with D perhaps TRBD1 (6 bases). This CDR3 has 16 residues. Germline lookup yields CDR1 SGHTA and CDR2 FQGNSA. V lost 7 bases to trimming and J lost 0 bases, with 15 bases between them. CDR3 sequence reads: CASTPGATANTGELFF. The CDR3 nucleotides are TGTGCCAGCACCCCAGGGGCTACAGCGAACACCGGGGAGCTGTTTTTT.

The V and J genes are TRBV4-3 and TRBJ2-6; 12 bases align to TRBD1. The V segment lost 1 base and the J segment 3 bases; nucleotides outside the gene matches: 10. The CDR3 has 20 amino acids. CDR1 is LGHNA, CDR2 YSLEER, per germline. CDR3 region: CASSQGVPGQGAGGANVLTF. The CDR3 DNA follows: TGCGCCAGCAGCCAAGGGGTTCCGGGACAGGGGGCTGGTGGGGCCAACGTCCTGACTTTC.

The chain is built from TRBV28 and TRBJ2-3; 13 nucleotides line up with TRBD2. The CDR3 has 16 amino acids. With V trimmed by 5 bases and J by 3 bases, 5 bases remained unmatched. Germline V gene sequence: CDR1 MDHEN, CDR2 SYDVKM. The chain's CDR3 is CASSLPGLAGTDTQYF. The CDR3 DNA follows: TGTGCCAGCAGTCTCCCGGGACTAGCGGGGACAGATACGCAGTATTTT.

This chain uses TRBV15 with TRBJ2-7; D possibly uses TRBD1 or TRBD2 (5 bases each). Trimming took off 0 bases at V and 0 bases at J, with 9 bases between the two ends. CDR1 and CDR2 from the germline V gene are LNHNV and YYDKDF (reference sequence). This CDR3 comprises 15 residues. The CDR3 DNA follows: TGTGCCACCAGCAGAGATGGGGGAGACTCCTACGAGCAGTACTTC. It translates to CATSRDGGDSYEQYF.

The chain uses TRBV4-1 and TRBJ2-5; D remains ambiguous. The germline V gene has CDR1 MGHRA and CDR2 YSYEKL. V lost 4 bases, J lost 5 bases, and 11 bases lay in between. The CDR3 totals 13 residues. CDR3 protein: CASSRLEGETQYF. The CDR3 nucleotides are TGCGCCAGCAGCCGCCTCGAAGGGGAGACCCAGTACTTC.

This rearrangement joins TRBV5-1 to TRBJ1-1; D unclear. The CDR3 length is 11 residues. Germline V gene sequence: CDR1 SGHRS, CDR2 YFSETQ. V dropped 1 base and J dropped 7 bases, with 5 bases sitting between them. CDR3 sequence: CASSLKGEAFF. The CDR3 nucleotides read TGCGCCAGCAGCTTGAAAGGTGAAGCTTTCTTT.

V gene TRBV6-1 combines with J gene TRBJ1-1, with D uncertain. CDR3 size: 12 residues. Germline CDR1 and CDR2: MNHNS and SASEGT. Deletions cut 7 bases from V and 4 bases from J, with 10 bases between. The CDR3 reads CASTRESTEAFF. The CDR3 DNA reads TGTGCCAGCACCCGGGAGAGCACTGAAGCTTTCTTT.

The chain has TRBV28 and TRBJ1-2; 10 bases line up with TRBD1. CDR1 is MDHEN, CDR2 SYDVKM, per germline. The CDR3 contains 14 residues. V lost 2 bases to trimming and J lost 5 bases; unmatched junction nucleotides: 2. Here the CDR3 reads CASSLGTGAYGYTF. As DNA, the CDR3 is TGTGCCAGCAGTTTAGGGACAGGGGCATATGGCTACACCTTC.